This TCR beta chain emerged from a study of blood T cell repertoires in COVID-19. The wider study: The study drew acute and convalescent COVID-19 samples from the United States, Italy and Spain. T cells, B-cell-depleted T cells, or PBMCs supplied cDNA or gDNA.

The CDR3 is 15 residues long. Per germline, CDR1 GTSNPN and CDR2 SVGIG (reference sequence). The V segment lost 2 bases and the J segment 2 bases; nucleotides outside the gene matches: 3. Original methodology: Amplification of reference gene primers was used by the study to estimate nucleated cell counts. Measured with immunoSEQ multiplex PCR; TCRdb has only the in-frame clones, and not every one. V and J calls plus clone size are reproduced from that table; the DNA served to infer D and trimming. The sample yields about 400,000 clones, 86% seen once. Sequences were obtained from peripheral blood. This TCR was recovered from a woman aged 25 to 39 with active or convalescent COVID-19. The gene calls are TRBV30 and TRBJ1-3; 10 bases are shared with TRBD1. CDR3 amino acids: CAWSWTGGPGNTIYF. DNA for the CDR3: TGTGCCTGGAGTTGGACAGGGGGACCTGGAAACACCATATATTTT.